The present T cell receptor (beta chain) was sequenced within a study of T cell responses to AZD1222 COVID-19 vaccine. Looking at the study overall: Second-dose recipients at about 4 or about 12 weeks were treated as one pooled group.

As to this clone: The antigen is not known.

The V and J ends lost 5 bases and 3 bases respectively, with 14 bases between them. The CDR3 loop spans 14 amino acids. The germline V gene encodes CDR1 MNHEY and CDR2 SMNVEV (reference sequence). Study-level results: Only a handful of AZD1222 recipients, five to seven in all, had baseline seropositivity. Clonal diversity was possibly underestimated; the donors were predominantly white British and more often female. Vaccine-associated CD4 TCRs spanned spike, dominant at 160-218 and 743-854.

Sequencing used immunoSEQ multiplex PCR; TCRdb keeps in-frame clones, though not all of them. The data hold some 110,000 clones, with nearly 95% observed a single time. The chain combines TRBV27 with TRBJ2-7; the D call may be TRBD1 or TRBD2 (5 bases each). The receptor was derived from an adult in good health. The specimen comprised peripheral blood, sampled on day 0 of AZD1222 vaccination. CDR3 sequence reads: CASSQGDGLYEQYF. CDR3 nucleotide sequence: TGTGCCAGCAGTCAAGGGGACGGCCTCTACGAGCAGTACTTC.